A selection of T cell receptor beta chains follows, all from one sample in a study of cytotoxic CD8 clonotypes in ibrutinib-treated CLL. Sequencing was performed with immunoSEQ multiplex PCR; in TCRdb, only in-frame clones are kept and a portion is missing. Of some 130,000 clones in the sample, more than 85% were seen once. The sample here was PBMCs, taken after 12 months of ibrutinib treatment. Every receptor here comes from a human donor with chronic lymphocytic leukemia. Both conserved end residues are part of each CDR3. D genes are given only for firm matches. Size is omitted from some rows. Given values are once, few, many or a class for expanded clones.

J gene: TRBJ2-1; V gene: TRBV6-6; clone size: -; D gene: TRBD2; CDR3 DNA: TGTGCCAGCAGAGGTGCGGGAGGGTGGAATGAGCAGTTCTTC; CDR3 protein: CASRGAGGWNEQFF
J gene: TRBJ1-2; V gene: TRBV19; clone size: -; D gene: -; CDR3 DNA: TGTGCCAGTAGTTCTGAACAGGGTCCCTATGGCTACACCTTC; CDR3 protein: CASSSEQGPYGYTF
J gene: TRBJ2-5; V gene: TRBV11-1; clone size: -; D gene: TRBD1; CDR3 DNA: TGTGCCAGCAGCCGGGACAGGGGAGGGTTCCAAGAGACCCAGTACTTC; CDR3 protein: CASSRDRGGFQETQYF
J gene: TRBJ2-1; V gene: TRBV7-3; clone size: -; D gene: -; CDR3 DNA: TGTGCCAGCAGCTTATCAACAGGGTTAGGAGACAATGAGCAGTTCTTC; CDR3 protein: CASSLSTGLGDNEQFF
J gene: TRBJ2-1; V gene: TRBV7-3; clone size: -; D gene: TRBD2; CDR3 DNA: TGTGCCAGCAGCTTAGGACTAGCGGGAGTAAATGAGCAGTTCTTC; CDR3 protein: CASSLGLAGVNEQFF
J gene: TRBJ1-3; V gene: TRBV5-1; clone size: -; D gene: -; CDR3 DNA: TGCGCCAGCAGCTTCGGGGCGCGGGGAAACACCATATATTTT; CDR3 protein: CASSFGARGNTIYF
J gene: TRBJ1-1; V gene: TRBV6-5; clone size: -; D gene: -; CDR3 DNA: TGTGCCAGCATCGGGGCCGTACCCACTGAAGCTTTCTTT; CDR3 protein: CASIGAVPTEAFF
J gene: TRBJ2-7; V gene: TRBV19; clone size: once; D gene: -; CDR3 DNA: TGTGCCAGTAGTTCAGGGTGGGATGAGGAGCAGTACTTC; CDR3 protein: CASSSGWDEEQYF
J gene: TRBJ2-1; V gene: TRBV7-3; clone size: -; D gene: TRBD2; CDR3 DNA: TGTGCCAGCAGCCTAGGCCGACTAGCGGACAATGAGCAGTTCTTC; CDR3 protein: CASSLGRLADNEQFF
J gene: TRBJ2-7; V gene: TRBV27; clone size: -; D gene: -; CDR3 DNA: TGTGCCAGCAGTTTATTTTCCCTCGGCTCCTACGAGCAGTACTTC; CDR3 protein: CASSLFSLGSYEQYF
J gene: TRBJ1-1; V gene: TRBV9; clone size: -; D gene: -; CDR3 DNA: TGTGCCAGCTCCAGGTCGGCCGGAAACATGAACACTGAAGCTTTCTTT; CDR3 protein: CASSRSAGNMNTEAFF
J gene: TRBJ1-5; V gene: TRBV4-3; clone size: -; D gene: -; CDR3 DNA: TGCGCCAGCAGCCAAGAAGGGAGCAATCAGCCCCAGCATTTT; CDR3 protein: CASSQEGSNQPQHF
J gene: TRBJ2-1; V gene: TRBV6-5; clone size: -; D gene: TRBD2; CDR3 DNA: TGTGCCAGCAGCCAGAGCGGGAGTGCCTACAATGAGCAGTTCTTC; CDR3 protein: CASSQSGSAYNEQFF
J gene: TRBJ2-1; V gene: TRBV7-6; clone size: -; D gene: -; CDR3 DNA: TGTGCCAGCACCACGATGGCCCCAAATGAGCAGTTCTTC; CDR3 protein: CASTTMAPNEQFF
J gene: TRBJ2-5; V gene: TRBV6-1; clone size: -; D gene: -; CDR3 DNA: TGTGCCAGCAGTCTTGAAGAGACCCAGTACTTC; CDR3 protein: CASSLEETQYF
J gene: TRBJ2-7; V gene: TRBV28; clone size: -; D gene: -; CDR3 DNA: TGTGCCAGCAGTTTACCCCGAGGAGGCTACGAGCAGTACTTC; CDR3 protein: CASSLPRGGYEQYF
J gene: TRBJ2-1; V gene: TRBV7-2; clone size: -; D gene: TRBD2; CDR3 DNA: TGTGCCAGCACCGAATCCGGACTAGCGGGAGGCCCATACAATGAGCAGTTCTTC; CDR3 protein: CASTESGLAGGPYNEQFF
J gene: TRBJ2-1; V gene: TRBV6-5; clone size: -; D gene: TRBD2; CDR3 DNA: TGTGCCAGCAGTTACGAGGGACTAGCGGCAGAGCAGTTCTTC; CDR3 protein: CASSYEGLAAEQFF
J gene: TRBJ2-2; V gene: TRBV19; clone size: -; D gene: -; CDR3 DNA: TGTGCCAGTAGCTCCCGAGGGGGATTAAGGGCCGGGGAGCTGTTTTTT; CDR3 protein: CASSSRGGLRAGELFF
J gene: TRBJ2-7; V gene: TRBV25-1; clone size: -; D gene: TRBD1; CDR3 DNA: TGTGCCAGCAGTGGCACCCGGACAGGGGGATACGAGCAGTACTTC; CDR3 protein: CASSGTRTGGYEQYF
J gene: TRBJ2-7; V gene: TRBV28; clone size: -; D gene: TRBD2; CDR3 DNA: TGTGCCAGCGGAAGAGGGACTAGCGGGACGTACGAGCAGTACTTC; CDR3 protein: CASGRGTSGTYEQYF
J gene: TRBJ2-7; V gene: TRBV27; clone size: -; D gene: TRBD2; CDR3 DNA: TGTGCCAGCAGTAAAGCGGGAGGGCTCTACGAGCAGTACTTC; CDR3 protein: CASSKAGGLYEQYF
J gene: TRBJ1-4; V gene: TRBV10-2; clone size: -; D gene: -; CDR3 DNA: TGCGCCAGCAGTGAGTACCGACCTAATGAAAAACTGTTTTTT; CDR3 protein: CASSEYRPNEKLFF
J gene: TRBJ1-2; V gene: TRBV5-6; clone size: -; D gene: -; CDR3 DNA: TGTGCCAGCAGCACGTCCGGGATCCAATATGGCTACACCTTC; CDR3 protein: CASSTSGIQYGYTF
J gene: TRBJ2-7; V gene: TRBV7-8; clone size: -; D gene: TRBD1; CDR3 DNA: TGTGCCAGCAGCTTAGCGGGCAGGGGGCACAACGAGCAGTACTTC; CDR3 protein: CASSLAGRGHNEQYF
J gene: TRBJ2-5; V gene: TRBV28; clone size: -; D gene: -; CDR3 DNA: TGTGCCAGCAGAAACCCCCCCGGGAGCGAAGAGACCCAGTACTTC; CDR3 protein: CASRNPPGSEETQYF